This passage covers 5 T cell receptor beta chains from one sample sequenced in a study of CD8+ T cells in alopecia areata. Sequencing templates came from extracted RNA that was reverse transcribed into cDNA. Sequencing was performed with immunoSEQ multiplex PCR; in TCRdb, only in-frame clones are kept and a portion is missing. Of some 150,000 clones detected, 45% to 60% appear once; the ten largest clones hold roughly 15%. Treatment denoted: oral pan-JAK inhibitor, 5-10 mg twice daily. The source was CD8+ T cells sorted from blood, collected at week 4, from a patient treated with tofacitinib. These receptor sequences come from a human donor with alopecia areata.

The rearrangement links TRBV29-1 to TRBJ2-5; D is uncertain. The CDR3 sequence is 13 residues long. V gave up 7 bases and J gave up 1 base, with 13 bases separating them. Germline V lookup: CDR1 SQVTM, CDR2 ANQGSEA. CDR3 in amino acids: CSAAGTGQETQYF. The CDR3 coding sequence is TGCAGCGCCGCTGGAACGGGCCAAGAGACCCAGTACTTC.

This clone has more than one count but fewer than ten. The chain employs TRBV5-1 and TRBJ2-2; D could derive from TRBD1 or TRBD2 (5 bases each). The CDR3 is 13 amino acids. V was clipped by 3 bases and J by 5 bases, with 8 bases between them. Germline V gene data show CDR1 as SGHRS and CDR2 as YFSETQ. The CDR3 sequence is CASSSRGTGELFF. The CDR3 DNA sequence: TGCGCCAGCAGCTCGAGGGGAACCGGGGAGCTGTTTTTT. Full variable domain (missing parts from reference TRBV5-1 and TRBJ2-2): KAGVTQTPRYLIKTRGQQVTLSCSPISGHRSVSWYQQTPGQGLQFLFEYFSETQRNKGNFPGRFSGRQFSNSRSEMNVSTLELGDSALYLCASSSRGTGELFFGEGSRLTVL.

This chain uses TRBV4-3 with TRBJ2-5, with 12 bases matching TRBD2. The CDR3 consists of 17 residues. In germline, CDR1 is LGHNA, CDR2 YSLEER. V lost 4 bases and J lost 3; bases outside the gene matches: 9. CDR3: CASSRITSGGNKETQYF. CDR3 nucleotides: TGCGCCAGCAGCCGCATCACTAGCGGGGGGAACAAAGAGACCCAGTACTTC.

In its sample, this clone was seen a few times. The chain combines TRBV14 with TRBJ2-7; perhaps TRBD1 as D (5 bases). V was shortened by 5 bases and J by 2 bases, with 10 bases between the two germline ends. Germline V gene data show CDR1 as SGHDN and CDR2 as FVKESK. The CDR3 has 13 residues. The chain's CDR3 is CASSLFRAYEQYF. The CDR3 nucleotides are TGTGCCAGCAGCTTATTCAGGGCCTACGAGCAGTACTTC.

The chain couples TRBV19 to TRBJ1-1, with 8 positions matching TRBD1. Germline-derived CDR1 and CDR2 are LNHDA and SQIVND (reference sequence). J gave up 1 base and V 3 bases, and 10 bases lay outside the gene matches. This CDR3 spans 17 amino acids. CDR3 loop: CASSILTGGRWNTEAFF. CDR3 DNA: TGTGCCAGTAGTATTCTCACAGGGGGAAGATGGAACACTGAAGCTTTCTTT.